These 25 T cell receptor beta chains came from one sample sequenced in a study of blood T cell repertoires in COVID-19. The table came from immunoSEQ multiplex PCR; TCRdb's copy has only in-frame clones and leaves some out. The sample has about 100,000 clones, approximately 88% seen once. The sequenced sample consisted of peripheral blood. The receptors here all came from a human donor in a cohort sampled during active COVID-19.

This rearrangement joins TRBV7-2 to TRBJ2-1, with 9 nucleotides matching TRBD2. The germline V gene has CDR1 SGHTA and CDR2 FQGNSA. V lost 4 bases to trimming and J lost 1 base; unmatched junction nucleotides: 11. The CDR3 covers 18 residues. This CDR3 reads CASSSFPFAGGSYNEQFF. CDR3 DNA sequence: TGTGCCAGCAGCTCCTTCCCCTTCGCGGGGGGGTCCTACAATGAGCAGTTCTTC. The variable domain in full, completed from reference TRBV7-2 and TRBJ2-1, reads GAGVSQSPSNKVTEKGKDVELRCDPISGHTALYWYRQSLGQGLEFLIYFQGNSAPDKSGLPSDRFSAERTGGSVSTLTIQRTQQEDSAVYLCASSSFPFAGGSYNEQFFGPGTRLTVL.

J is TRBJ2-5 and V is TRBV19; possibly TRBD2 for D (5 bases). The length of the CDR3 is 14 residues. Germline V CDR1 and CDR2: LNHDA, SQIVND (reference sequence). Trimming pared 3 bases from V and 5 bases from J, leaving 13 bases between. The CDR3: CASSIRVGSETQYF. DNA of the CDR3: TGTGCCAGTAGTATTCGAGTAGGGAGCGAGACCCAGTACTTC.

J is TRBJ2-7 and V is TRBV20-1, with a weak D call TRBD1 (6 bases). The CDR3 loop spans 11 amino acids. The germline V gene has CDR1 DFQATT and CDR2 SNEGSKA (reference sequence). Written as DNA, the CDR3 is TGCAATACAGGGTTCTCCTACGAGCAGTACTTC. Translating it yields CNTGFSYEQYF.

V usage is TRBV4-3 and J usage is TRBJ2-2; 13 bases match TRBD2. This CDR3 comprises 17 residues. Germline loops: CDR1 LGHNA, CDR2 YSLEER. V lost 0 bases, J lost 7 bases, and 5 bases stayed unmatched. DNA of the CDR3: TGCGCCAGCAGCCAAGAAGGGACTAGCGGGGCTGGCGGGGAGCTGTTTTTT. Its protein is CASSQEGTSGAGGELFF.

The V and J genes are TRBV11-2 and TRBJ2-4, with 7 positions matching TRBD2. From germline, CDR1 is SGHAT and CDR2 FQNNGV. This CDR3 contains 15 residues. The V gene end was trimmed by 4 bases and the J gene end by 1 base; junction bases not matched to a gene: 4. In DNA form, the CDR3 reads TGTGCCAGCAGCTCCCTGCGGGGGGCCAAAAACATTCAGTACTTC. Translation: CASSSLRGAKNIQYF.

The V gene is TRBV4-2, the J gene TRBJ2-2; 10 bases align to TRBD1. V lost 3 bases and J lost 4; bases outside the gene matches: 5. The CDR3 runs to 16 residues. The germline gives CDR1 LGHNA, CDR2 YNFKEQ. The CDR3 DNA sequence: TGTGCCAGCAGCCAGGACAGGGGGTGGGGCACCGGGGAGCTGTTTTTT. Translated, it gives CASSQDRGWGTGELFF.

V gene TRBV6-1 combines with J gene TRBJ2-4; 7 bases are shared with TRBD2. Per germline, CDR1 MNHNS and CDR2 SASEGT. This CDR3 comprises 17 residues. The V gene end was trimmed by 2 bases and the J gene end by 13 bases; junction bases not matched to a gene: 20. CDR3 region: CASSESGWVWGLTLQYF. The DNA of the CDR3 is TGTGCCAGCAGTGAAAGCGGTTGGGTATGGGGACTAACCCTCCAGTACTTC.

The V gene is TRBV7-2, the J gene TRBJ1-2; 8 nucleotides agree with TRBD1. This CDR3 is built from 16 residues. Germline V lookup: CDR1 SGHTA, CDR2 FQGNSA. The V segment lost 0 bases and the J segment 4 bases; nucleotides outside the gene matches: 7. CDR3 amino acids: CASSLAATGEGYGYTF. Written as DNA, the CDR3 is TGTGCCAGCAGCTTAGCCGCGACAGGGGAGGGCTATGGCTACACCTTC.

This clone was seen only a few times. CDR3 sequence (DNA): TGTGCCAGCAGCCTTTACTTTGAAGCTTTCTTT. Translation gives CASSLYFEAFF. V usage is TRBV6-2 or TRBV6-3 and J usage is TRBJ1-1; D ambiguous. Looked up from germline, CDR1 is MNHEY and CDR2 is SVGEGT. The CDR3 totals 11 residues. Between the trimmed V and J ends, which lost 6 bases and 7 bases, there was a span of 9 bases.

The V and J genes are TRBV24-1 and TRBJ2-5, with TRBD2 matching 14 bases. The CDR3 is made up of 17 amino acids. Per the germline V gene, CDR1 is KGHDR and CDR2 is SFDVKD. Trimming removed 2 bases from V and 5 bases from J; junction bases left unmatched: 6. CDR3 sequence (DNA): TGTGCCACCAGTGATTCGACTAGCGGGGGGGCGTGGGAGACCCAGTACTTC. Protein sequence: CATSDSTSGGAWETQYF.

This clone has only one observation. The V gene is TRBV5-6, the J gene TRBJ1-1; 10 bases align to TRBD1. The germline gives CDR1 SGHDT, CDR2 YYEEEE. This CDR3 has 16 amino acids. V shed 5 bases and J 6 bases; nucleotides not matched to a gene: 13. The CDR3 here is CASRGDRGRIPPEAFF. Here the CDR3 DNA reads TGTGCCAGCAGGGGTGACAGGGGGCGAATCCCCCCTGAAGCTTTCTTT.

This chain links TRBV12-3 or TRBV12-4 with TRBJ1-2; D is uncertain. This CDR3 spans 13 amino acids. V was pared by 0 bases and J by 8 bases, with 10 bases between. The CDR3 here is CASSLARGFGYTF. The DNA for the CDR3 is TGTGCCAGCAGTTTAGCGAGAGGGTTCGGCTACACCTTC.

The chain links TRBV30 to TRBJ2-2; 8 positions agree with TRBD2. The CDR3 loop spans 15 amino acids. The germline gives CDR1 GTSNPN, CDR2 SVGIG (reference sequence). J was trimmed by 3 bases and V by 3 bases; bases with no gene match: 6. In DNA, the CDR3 is TGTGCCTGGAGCCAGCGGGGGTTGTACACCGGGGAGCTGTTTTTT. Encoded protein: CAWSQRGLYTGELFF.

The gene calls are TRBV5-5 and TRBJ1-5; 7 nucleotides match TRBD1. With 4 bases clipped from V and 4 bases from J, the junction kept 11 bases outside the gene matches. This CDR3 is built from 16 residues. Germline-derived CDR1 and CDR2 are SGHKS and YYEKEE (reference sequence). This CDR3 is CASSLGRGPLNQPQHF. The DNA for the CDR3 is TGTGCCAGCAGCCTCGGGAGGGGGCCACTTAATCAGCCCCAGCATTTT.

This chain links TRBV5-1 with TRBJ2-7; 12 nucleotides agree with TRBD2. Germline CDR1 is SGHRS and CDR2 is YFSETQ. The CDR3 has 18 residues. V was clipped by 4 bases and J by 3 bases; unmatched bases: 14. Written as DNA, the CDR3 is TGCGCCAGCAGCGTTGGACTAGCGGGGACCCTGGGAGTCTACGAGCAGTACTTC. Its translation is CASSVGLAGTLGVYEQYF.

The chain uses TRBV7-8 and TRBJ2-3; a possible D gene is TRBD2 (5 bases). Trimming shortened V by 4 bases and J by 1 base, and 12 bases separated the two germline ends. There are 15 residues in the CDR3. Germline V gene data show CDR1 as SGHVS and CDR2 as FQNEAQ. The CDR3 DNA is TGTGCCAGCAGCTCTCGGACTCCTCGCACAGATACGCAGTATTTT. It is translated as CASSSRTPRTDTQYF.

The chain is built from TRBV11-2 and TRBJ1-1; 7 bases are shared with TRBD1. After removal of 5 bases from V and 3 bases from J, the junction contained 12 bases not matched to a gene. The CDR3 has 16 amino acids. Germline assignment: CDR1 SGHAT and CDR2 FQNNGV. This chain's CDR3 is CASSRFEGAHYTEAFF. The CDR3 nucleotides read TGTGCCAGCAGCCGCTTTGAGGGGGCCCATTACACTGAAGCTTTCTTT.

The V gene is TRBV5-6, the J gene TRBJ2-3; the match to TRBD2 covers 9 bases. The J segment lost 0 bases and the V segment lost 0 bases, leaving 5 bases of the junction unmatched. The CDR3 is 17 residues long. Germline lookup yields CDR1 SGHDT and CDR2 YYEEEE. This CDR3 reads CASSLGSGGYSTDTQYF. In DNA form, the CDR3 reads TGTGCCAGCAGCTTGGGCAGCGGGGGGTATAGCACAGATACGCAGTATTTT.

The CDR3 DNA is TGTGCCAGCAGTTTATCTCCTCGGACAGGGGACTCACCCCTCCACTTT. This sequence encodes CASSLSPRTGDSPLHF. V usage is TRBV27 and J usage is TRBJ1-6, with TRBD1 matching over 9 bases. V lost 0 bases to trimming and J lost 10 bases; unmatched junction nucleotides: 7. CDR3 length: 16 amino acids. CDR1 and CDR2 from the germline V gene are MNHEY and SMNVEV (reference sequence).

The V and J genes are TRBV5-1 and TRBJ2-3; D is perhaps TRBD1 (6 bases). Germline V lookup: CDR1 SGHRS, CDR2 YFSETQ. V dropped 2 bases and J dropped 2 bases, with 12 bases sitting between them. The CDR3 spans 15 residues. CDR3: CASSFQGQHTDTQYF. DNA of the CDR3: TGCGCCAGCAGCTTTCAGGGGCAACACACAGATACGCAGTATTTT.

The rearrangement uses TRBV7-9 and TRBJ2-7; D possibly corresponds to TRBD1 (5 bases). V lost 4 bases and J 5 bases, leaving 21 bases between the germline ends. The CDR3 is 16 amino acids. Germline V CDR1 and CDR2: SEHNR, FQNEAQ (reference sequence). The CDR3 nucleotides are TGTGCCAGCAGCTCGCGACCCGGACATTCGGGCAACGAGCAGTACTTC. Its translation is CASSSRPGHSGNEQYF.

This sequence joins TRBV11-2 and TRBJ1-1; 11 bases are shared with TRBD1. The CDR3 loop spans 16 amino acids. Trimming at V came to 2 bases and at J to 5 bases, leaving 7 bases not matched to a gene. Germline CDR1 reads SGHAT; CDR2 reads FQNNGV. CDR3 sequence: CASSLLTGQGATEAFF. CDR3 nucleotides: TGTGCCAGCAGCTTACTTACTGGACAGGGGGCGACTGAAGCTTTCTTT.

The rearrangement uses TRBV4-3 and TRBJ2-5; TRBD1 aligns across 7 bases. The ends lost 1 base at V and 1 base at J; junction bases unmatched: 9. Germline V lookup: CDR1 LGHNA, CDR2 YSLEER. The CDR3 totals 17 residues. CDR3 nucleotides: TGCGCCAGCAGCCAAGGCCTCCGACAGGGCCCCCAAGAGACCCAGTACTTC. This encodes CASSQGLRQGPQETQYF.

CDR3 residues: CASSLAGAGNTIYF. The CDR3 coding sequence is TGTGCCAGCAGCCTCGCGGGAGCTGGAAACACCATATATTTT. This rearrangement joins TRBV7-8 to TRBJ1-3, with D uncertain. V was trimmed by 5 bases and J by 2 bases, leaving 10 bases between them. This CDR3 has 14 residues. Germline V gene lookup returns CDR1 SGHVS and CDR2 FQNEAQ. The complete variable domain, with remaining parts taken from reference TRBV7-8 and TRBJ1-3, reads GAGVSQSPRYKVAKRGQDVALRCDPISGHVSLFWYQQALGQGPEFLTYFQNEAQLDKSGLPSDRFFAERPEGSVSTLKIQRTQQEDSAVYLCASSLAGAGNTIYFGEGSWLTVV.

The genes are TRBV5-8 and TRBJ2-3, with D hard to call. The germline V gene has CDR1 SGHTS and CDR2 YDEGEE. Trimming removed 2 bases from V and 7 bases from J, with 5 bases in between. This CDR3 has 11 residues. The CDR3 DNA is TGTGCCAGCAGCTTTACACATACGCAGTATTTT. This gives the protein CASSFTHTQYF.